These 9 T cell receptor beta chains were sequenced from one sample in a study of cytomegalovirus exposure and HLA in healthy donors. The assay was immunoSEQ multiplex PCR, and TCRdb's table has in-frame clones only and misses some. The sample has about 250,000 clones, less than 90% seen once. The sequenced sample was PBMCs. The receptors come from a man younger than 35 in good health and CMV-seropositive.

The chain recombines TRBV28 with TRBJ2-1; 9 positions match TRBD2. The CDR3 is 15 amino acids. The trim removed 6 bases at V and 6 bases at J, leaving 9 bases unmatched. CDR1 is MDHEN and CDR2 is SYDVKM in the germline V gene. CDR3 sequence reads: CASSLVLAGPNEQFF. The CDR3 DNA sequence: TGTGCCAGCAGCCTGGTCCTAGCGGGGCCCAATGAGCAGTTCTTC.

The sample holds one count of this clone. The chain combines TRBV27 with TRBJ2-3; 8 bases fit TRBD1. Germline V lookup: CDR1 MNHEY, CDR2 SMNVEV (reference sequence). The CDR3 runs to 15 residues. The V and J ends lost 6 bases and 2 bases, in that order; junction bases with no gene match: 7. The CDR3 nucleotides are TGTGCCAGCAGCTCCCCAGGGGGCACCACAGATACGCAGTATTTT. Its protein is CASSSPGGTTDTQYF.

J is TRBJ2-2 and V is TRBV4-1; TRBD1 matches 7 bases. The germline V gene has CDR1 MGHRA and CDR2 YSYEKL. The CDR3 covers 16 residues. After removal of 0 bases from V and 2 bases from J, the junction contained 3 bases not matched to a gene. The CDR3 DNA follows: TGCGCCAGCAGCCAAGAACAGGGGCGAAACACCGGGGAGCTGTTTTTT. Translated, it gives CASSQEQGRNTGELFF.

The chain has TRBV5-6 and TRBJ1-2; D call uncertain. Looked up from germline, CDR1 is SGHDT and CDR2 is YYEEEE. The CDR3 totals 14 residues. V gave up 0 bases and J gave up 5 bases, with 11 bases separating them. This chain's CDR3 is CASSLGLRAYGYTF. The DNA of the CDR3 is TGTGCCAGCAGCTTGGGGCTCAGAGCATATGGCTACACCTTC. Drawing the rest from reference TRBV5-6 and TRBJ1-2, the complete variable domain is DAGVTQSPTHLIKTRGQQVTLRCSPKSGHDTVSWYQQALGQGPQFIFQYYEEEERQRGNFPDRFSGHQFPNYSSELNVNALLLGDSALYLCASSLGLRAYGYTFGSGTRLTVV.

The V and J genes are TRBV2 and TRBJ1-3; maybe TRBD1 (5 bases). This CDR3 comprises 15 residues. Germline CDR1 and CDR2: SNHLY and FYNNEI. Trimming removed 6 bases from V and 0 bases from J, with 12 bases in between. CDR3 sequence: CASSQGTGSGNTIYF. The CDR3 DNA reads TGTGCCAGCAGCCAAGGGACCGGCTCTGGAAACACCATATATTTT. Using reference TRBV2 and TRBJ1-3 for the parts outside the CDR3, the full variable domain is EPEVTQTPSHQVTQMGQEVILRCVPISNHLYFYWYRQILGQKVEFLVSFYNNEISEKSEIFDDQFSVERPDGSNFTLKIRSTKLEDSAMYFCASSQGTGSGNTIYFGEGSWLTVV.

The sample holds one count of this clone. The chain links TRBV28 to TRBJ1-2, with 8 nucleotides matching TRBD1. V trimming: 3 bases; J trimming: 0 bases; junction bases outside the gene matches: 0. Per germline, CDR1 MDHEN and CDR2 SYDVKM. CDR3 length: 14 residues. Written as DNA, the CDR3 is TGTGCCAGCAGTTTCAGGGGGCCTAACTATGGCTACACCTTC. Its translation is CASSFRGPNYGYTF.

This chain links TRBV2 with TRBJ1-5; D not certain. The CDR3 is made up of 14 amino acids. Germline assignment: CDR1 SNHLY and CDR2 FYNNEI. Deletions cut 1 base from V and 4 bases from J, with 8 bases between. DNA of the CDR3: TGTGCCAGCAGTGAAGGTTTTAGGAATCAGCCCCAGCATTTT. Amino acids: CASSEGFRNQPQHF.

The CDR3 region is CASSPPDANTEAFF. The DNA for the CDR3 is TGTGCCAGCAGCCCCCCGGACGCGAACACTGAAGCTTTCTTT. The chain links TRBV7-2 to TRBJ1-1; D ambiguous. V was clipped by 5 bases and J by 1 base, with 11 bases between them. CDR1 and CDR2 (germline): SGHTA, FQGNSA. The CDR3 has 14 amino acids.

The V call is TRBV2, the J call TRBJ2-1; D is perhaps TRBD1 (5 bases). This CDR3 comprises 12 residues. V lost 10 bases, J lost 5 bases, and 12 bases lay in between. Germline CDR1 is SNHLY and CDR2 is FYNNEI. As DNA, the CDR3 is TGTGCCAACAACAGGCGTGACAATGAGCAGTTCTTC. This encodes CANNRRDNEQFF.